Below, 32 T cell receptor beta chains from the same sample are listed, as sequenced in a study of human T cells and chemical hapten exposure. Time point described: patch test 2, 6 weeks after DPC sensitization. Treatment denoted: therapeutic diphenylcyclopropenone sensitization with weekly scalp DPC. In TCRdb, the RACE reads were re-called with MiXCR into one record per CDR3 protein. The sample includes approximately 90,000 distinct CDR3 sequences, approximately 10% seen only once; the top ten take about 2%. The specimen comprised whole blood, sampled in connection with sensitization to the hapten diphenylcyclopropenone (DPC). The receptors were gathered from a man in his forties or fifties with alopecia areata. Some clones in this sample may be carry-over from other donors' samples.

The rearrangement uses TRBV7-3 and TRBJ2-3; 7 nucleotides match TRBD2. This CDR3 comprises 18 residues. Germline V gives CDR1 SGHTA, CDR2 FQGTGA. J was trimmed by 0 bases and V by 2 bases; bases with no gene match: 11. CDR3 sequence (DNA): TGTGCCAGCAGCTTAGGGCGAGCGGGGCAGTTTAGCACAGATACGCAGTATTTT. Translating it yields CASSLGRAGQFSTDTQYF.

This clonotype showed up many times. This chain connects TRBV29-1 to TRBJ2-3, with D tentatively TRBD2 (5 bases). Trimming took off 0 bases at V and 5 bases at J, with 18 bases between the two ends. Germline V gene sequence: CDR1 SQVTM, CDR2 ANQGSEA. The CDR3 is made up of 16 amino acids. The CDR3 bases are TGCAGCGTTGAAGATTCGATGATAGGGAGTGGAGATACGCAGTATTTT. Protein: CSVEDSMIGSGDTQYF.

This clonotype was counted between two and nine times. The chain couples TRBV30 to TRBJ2-3; no clear D. Per the germline V gene, CDR1 is GTSNPN and CDR2 is SVGIG (reference sequence). The CDR3 is 14 amino acids. V was trimmed by 0 bases and J by 0 bases, leaving 7 bases between them. The chain's CDR3 is CAWSVLGSTDTQYF. The CDR3 DNA follows: TGTGCCTGGAGTGTACTTGGTAGCACAGATACGCAGTATTTT.

This sequence joins TRBV29-1 and TRBJ2-1; D possibly corresponds to TRBD1 (5 bases). Germline V CDR1 and CDR2: SQVTM, ANQGSEA. CDR3 length equals 15 residues. V lost 5 bases and J 0 bases, leaving 14 bases between the germline ends. The chain's CDR3 is CSVLGVLSSYNEQFF. DNA of the CDR3: TGCAGCGTTCTAGGGGTTCTTAGCTCCTACAATGAGCAGTTCTTC.

This clonotype was seen repeatedly, ten times or more. The V gene is TRBV4-3, the J gene TRBJ2-7; a weak D match, TRBD2 (5 bases). Germline-derived CDR1 and CDR2 are LGHNA and YSLEER. V lost 2 bases to trimming and J lost 6 bases, with 17 bases between them. The CDR3 length is 15 residues. CDR3 nucleotide sequence: TGCGCCAGCAGCCAATCGACTACCGCCTCACGCGAGCAGTACTTC. The encoded protein is CASSQSTTASREQYF.

This clonotype came up a few times. The rearrangement joins TRBV6-2 or TRBV6-3 to TRBJ2-1; TRBD2 matches 7 bases. The CDR3 runs 16 residues. The germline CDR1 and CDR2 sequences are MNHEY and SVGEGT. V gave up 5 bases and J gave up 7 bases; unmatched junction bases: 14. Here the CDR3 reads CASSPGIGWEGNEQFF. The CDR3 DNA sequence: TGTGCCAGCAGTCCGGGTATTGGGTGGGAGGGGAATGAGCAGTTCTTC.

This clonotype came up a few times. The V gene is TRBV7-2, the J gene TRBJ2-1, with a tentative D call TRBD2 (7 bases). Germline values: CDR1 SGHTA, CDR2 FQGNSA. This CDR3 has 15 amino acids. Trimming cost V 5 bases and J 3 bases, with 14 bases left between them. CDR3 residues: CASSITGRGYNEQFF. The DNA of the CDR3 is TGTGCCAGCAGCATAACAGGGAGGGGCTACAATGAGCAGTTCTTC.

This chain joins TRBV29-1 and TRBJ1-2, with 7 bases lining up with TRBD1. CDR1 SQVTM and CDR2 ANQGSEA come from the germline V gene. V lost 6 bases to trimming and J lost 2 bases; unmatched junction nucleotides: 0. The CDR3 has 11 amino acids. CDR3 residues: CSVGQNYGYTF. CDR3 in DNA: TGCAGCGTGGGACAGAACTATGGCTACACCTTC. Using reference TRBV29-1 and TRBJ1-2 for the parts outside the CDR3, the full variable domain is SAVISQKPSRDICQRGTSLTIQCQVDSQVTMMFWYRQQPGQSLTLIATANQGSEATYESGFVIDKFPISRPNLTFSTLTVSNMSPEDSSIYLCSVGQNYGYTFGSGTRLTVV.

This clonotype was picked up many times. This rearrangement joins TRBV12-3 or TRBV12-4 to TRBJ1-3; D uncertain. The CDR3 runs 12 residues. Between the trimmed V and J ends, which lost 2 bases and 6 bases, there was a span of 5 bases. CDR3 nucleotides: TGTGCCAGCAGTTTAACAGAAAACACCATATATTTT. Its translation is CASSLTENTIYF.

This clonotype occurred many times. This chain uses TRBV27 with TRBJ1-4; 9 nucleotides line up with TRBD1. V gave up 2 bases and J gave up 10 bases; unmatched junction bases: 5. This CDR3 spans 14 amino acids. The germline V gene encodes CDR1 MNHEY and CDR2 SMNVEV (reference sequence). The CDR3 region is CASSLGDRAGKLFF. The CDR3 coding sequence is TGTGCCAGCAGTTTAGGGGACAGGGCCGGAAAACTGTTTTTT.

This clonotype was found many times. This chain uses TRBV2 with TRBJ2-3; 8 nucleotides agree with TRBD1. The germline V gene has CDR1 SNHLY and CDR2 FYNNEI. This CDR3 region has 12 residues. Trimming cost V 7 bases and J 5 bases; bases outside gene matches: 2. CDR3 nucleotide sequence: TGTGCCAGCATAACAGGGGGAGATACGCAGTATTTT. Translating it yields CASITGGDTQYF.

This clonotype occurred a few times. The CDR3 reads CASSFGDRGSEAFF. The CDR3 nucleotides read TGTGCCAGCAGTTTCGGGGACCGCGGATCTGAAGCTTTCTTT. The chain recombines TRBV12-3 or TRBV12-4 with TRBJ1-1; TRBD1 is a possible D gene (5 bases). V was pared by 3 bases and J by 6 bases, with 14 bases between. The CDR3 is 14 residues long.

CDR3 sequence: CASRRGTGIRGTEAFF. DNA of the CDR3: TGTGCCAGCAGGAGGGGGACAGGGATACGAGGGACTGAAGCTTTCTTT. V is TRBV2 and J is TRBJ1-1, with 9 bases that match TRBD1. Trimming at V came to 6 bases and at J to 5 bases, leaving 13 bases not matched to a gene. Germline CDR1 and CDR2: SNHLY and FYNNEI. The CDR3 totals 16 residues.

The genes are TRBV7-9 and TRBJ2-7; D might be TRBD2 (5 bases). CDR3 length equals 16 residues. Germline V gene lookup returns CDR1 SEHNR and CDR2 FQNEAQ (reference sequence). V was shortened by 0 bases and J by 3 bases, with 15 bases between the two germline ends. CDR3 residues: CASSLAVGERFYEQYF. The CDR3 nucleotides read TGTGCCAGCAGCTTAGCGGTCGGGGAACGTTTCTACGAGCAGTACTTC.

This chain links TRBV10-3 with TRBJ2-3, with 11 nucleotides matching TRBD2. The CDR3 loop spans 17 amino acids. Germline V gene sequence: CDR1 ENHRY, CDR2 SYGVKD. J gave up 6 bases and V 0 bases, and 8 bases lay outside the gene matches. The CDR3 loop is CAISESIAGGIPDTQYF. CDR3 DNA sequence: TGTGCCATCAGTGAGTCTATAGCGGGAGGGATTCCCGATACGCAGTATTTT.

The J gene is TRBJ2-1, the V gene TRBV7-8; D gene unclear. Per germline, CDR1 SGHVS and CDR2 FQNEAQ. Trimming removed 3 bases at V and 8 bases at J, with 23 bases between. CDR3 length equals 17 residues. The CDR3 coding sequence is TGTGCCAGCAGCTTTGACGGCACGCTGGGGTTTTTCCATGAGCAGTTCTTC. Translating it yields CASSFDGTLGFFHEQFF.

J is TRBJ2-1 and V is TRBV12-3 or TRBV12-4; D is undetermined. V was clipped by 7 bases and J by 1 base, with 2 bases between them. CDR3 length equals 11 residues. CDR3 DNA: TGTGCCAGCATTTCCTACAATGAGCAGTTCTTC. It codes for CASISYNEQFF.

The chain combines TRBV4-3 with TRBJ2-2; a weak D match, TRBD2 (5 bases). The CDR3 length is 15 residues. Germline values: CDR1 LGHNA, CDR2 YSLEER. The germline V and J ends were trimmed by 0 bases and 6 bases, with 11 bases remaining between them. This CDR3 is CASSQERGFAGELFF. CDR3 DNA: TGCGCCAGCAGCCAAGAGCGAGGGTTTGCCGGGGAGCTGTTTTTT.

This clonotype has more than one count but fewer than ten. This chain joins TRBV20-1 and TRBJ2-7; 9 bases are a match to TRBD2. Trimming cost V 0 bases and J 2 bases; bases outside gene matches: 14. The CDR3 is 18 residues long. Germline V gene lookup returns CDR1 DFQATT and CDR2 SNEGSKA (reference sequence). The CDR3 DNA sequence: TGCAGTGCTAGAGACCCCCGTTCGGCTAGCGGGATGACCTACGAGCAGTACTTC. This translates into CSARDPRSASGMTYEQYF.

As regards this clonotype: At one boundary the junction diverges from the germline segment, which might be a read error. The chain uses TRBV20-1 and TRBJ2-4, with 7 nucleotides matching TRBD2. The germline CDR1 and CDR2 sequences are DFQATT and SNEGSKA (reference sequence). The CDR3 spans 12 residues. CDR3 residues: CSARDWLAEENF. For the CDR3, the DNA is TGCAGTGCTAGAGATTGGCTAGCGGAGGAGAACTTC.

This clonotype has a handful of counts. The J gene is TRBJ1-1, the V gene TRBV24-1; no clear D. V was pared by 4 bases and J by 0 bases, with 20 bases between. Germline V gene lookup returns CDR1 KGHDR and CDR2 SFDVKD. CDR3 length: 18 amino acids. CDR3 residues: CATSDPVADTTMNTEAFF. In DNA, the CDR3 is TGTGCCACCAGTGACCCGGTTGCAGACACCACAATGAACACTGAAGCTTTCTTT.

This rearrangement joins TRBV12-3 or TRBV12-4 to TRBJ2-7; 9 nucleotides line up with TRBD1. The CDR3 has 13 residues. V shed 3 bases and J 5 bases; nucleotides not matched to a gene: 2. CDR3 sequence: CASSLGQGNEQYF. The CDR3 region has the DNA TGTGCCAGCAGTTTGGGACAGGGCAACGAGCAGTACTTC.

The table lists this clonotype with a few counts. This rearrangement joins TRBV5-5 to TRBJ2-3, with 9 bases aligning to TRBD1. Germline loops: CDR1 SGHKS, CDR2 YYEKEE (reference sequence). The V segment lost 4 bases and the J segment 6 bases; nucleotides outside the gene matches: 12. The CDR3 consists of 16 residues. The chain's CDR3 is CASSLMDRGTVDTQYF. The CDR3 region has the DNA TGTGCCAGCAGCCTAATGGACAGGGGAACGGTGGATACGCAGTATTTT.

The sample holds a few counts of this clonotype. The chain joins TRBV29-1 to TRBJ2-5, with 7 nucleotides matching TRBD1. Germline trimming cut 2 bases from V and 5 bases from J; bases unmatched to any gene: 8. Germline CDR1 and CDR2: SQVTM and ANQGSEA. The CDR3 spans 14 residues. In nucleotides, the CDR3 is TGCAGCGTTGAACCGAGAGGGGGCGGGGAGACCCAGTACTTC. Encoded protein: CSVEPRGGGETQYF.

V and J are TRBV9 and TRBJ2-3; TRBD2 agrees at 11 bases. Trimming took 0 bases from V and 2 from J; bases not matched to a gene: 8. The CDR3 has 18 residues. Germline-derived CDR1 and CDR2 are SGDLS and YYNGEE. The CDR3 DNA follows: TGTGCCAGCAGCGTAGATCCTAGCGGGAGGACCCTCACAGATACGCAGTATTTT. It specifies CASSVDPSGRTLTDTQYF. Together with reference TRBV9 and TRBJ2-3, the CDR3 gives the full variable domain: DSGVTQTPKHLITATGQRVTLRCSPRSGDLSVYWYQQSLDQGLQFLIQYYNGEERAKGNILERFSAQQFPDLHSELNLSSLELGDSALYFCASSVDPSGRTLTDTQYFGPGTRLTVL.

J is TRBJ1-4 and V is TRBV20-1, with 10 bases matching TRBD1. Germline lookup yields CDR1 DFQATT and CDR2 SNEGSKA (reference sequence). The ends lost 5 bases at V and 7 bases at J; junction bases unmatched: 10. There are 15 residues in the CDR3. CDR3 in DNA: TGCAGTGCTCCCAGGAGGGACAGGGGCTCTGAAAAACTGTTTTTT. Its translation: CSAPRRDRGSEKLFF.

V and J are TRBV7-2 and TRBJ2-2; the D is unclear. This CDR3 is 14 amino acids long. Germline V gene lookup returns CDR1 SGHTA and CDR2 FQGNSA. The V end lost 1 base, the J end lost 4 bases, and 7 bases lay between the germline ends. The CDR3 sequence: CASSLVRFTGELFF. In DNA form, the CDR3 reads TGTGCCAGCAGCTTAGTACGGTTCACCGGGGAGCTGTTTTTT.

V usage is TRBV7-2 and J usage is TRBJ2-5; 13 bases line up with TRBD2. This CDR3 contains 17 residues. The germline V gene encodes CDR1 SGHTA and CDR2 FQGNSA. Losses at the gene ends were 1 base for V and 4 bases for J; bases not matched to a gene: 6. CDR3 bases: TGTGCCAGCAGCTTAGAACTAGCGGGAGGGCGGGGAGAGACCCAGTACTTC. Its translation: CASSLELAGGRGETQYF. Full variable domain (remainder filled in from reference TRBV7-2 and TRBJ2-5): GAGVSQSPSNKVTEKGKDVELRCDPISGHTALYWYRQSLGQGLEFLIYFQGNSAPDKSGLPSDRFSAERTGGSVSTLTIQRTQQEDSAVYLCASSLELAGGRGETQYFGPGTRLLVL.

This clonotype has at least ten counts. The CDR3 bases are TGTGCCAGTACTTCCCGGGGGGGGATAGCATTGACTGAAGCTTTCTTT. Residues: CASTSRGGIALTEAFF. V usage is TRBV7-3 and J usage is TRBJ1-1; D is possibly TRBD1 (5 bases). Trimming shortened V by 9 bases and J by 5 bases, and 25 bases separated the two germline ends. Germline CDR1 SGHTA, CDR2 FQGTGA. The CDR3 covers 16 residues.

The chain carries TRBV4-2 and TRBJ2-7, with 14 nucleotides matching TRBD2. Germline-derived CDR1 and CDR2 are LGHNA and YNFKEQ. The CDR3 loop spans 17 amino acids. With 3 bases clipped from V and 5 bases from J, the junction kept 9 bases outside the gene matches. CDR3 bases: TGTGCCAGCAGCCAGGCCGGGACTAGCGGGAGTACCAACGAGCAGTACTTC. Translating gives CASSQAGTSGSTNEQYF.

This clonotype occurred a few times. J is TRBJ2-2 and V is TRBV10-3; TRBD1 agrees at 7 bases. The germline V gene has CDR1 ENHRY and CDR2 SYGVKD. With V trimmed by 6 bases and J by 4 bases, 8 bases remained unmatched. The CDR3 sequence is 15 residues long. CDR3 sequence: CAIRGQTRVTGELFF. CDR3 coding DNA: TGTGCCATCAGGGGACAGACACGAGTCACCGGGGAGCTGTTTTTT.

This clonotype was observed a few times. The rearrangement joins TRBV7-2 to TRBJ2-3, with D possibly being TRBD2 (5 bases). The CDR3 runs 15 residues. V dropped 5 bases and J dropped 4 bases, with 16 bases sitting between them. Germline CDR1 is SGHTA and CDR2 is FQGNSA. CDR3 nucleotides: TGTGCCAGCAGCCGACTACTAGTTGAGGCAGATACGCAGTATTTT. It yields the protein CASSRLLVEADTQYF. The full variable domain, completed using reference TRBV7-2 and TRBJ2-3, is GAGVSQSPSNKVTEKGKDVELRCDPISGHTALYWYRQSLGQGLEFLIYFQGNSAPDKSGLPSDRFSAERTGGSVSTLTIQRTQQEDSAVYLCASSRLLVEADTQYFGPGTRLTVL.